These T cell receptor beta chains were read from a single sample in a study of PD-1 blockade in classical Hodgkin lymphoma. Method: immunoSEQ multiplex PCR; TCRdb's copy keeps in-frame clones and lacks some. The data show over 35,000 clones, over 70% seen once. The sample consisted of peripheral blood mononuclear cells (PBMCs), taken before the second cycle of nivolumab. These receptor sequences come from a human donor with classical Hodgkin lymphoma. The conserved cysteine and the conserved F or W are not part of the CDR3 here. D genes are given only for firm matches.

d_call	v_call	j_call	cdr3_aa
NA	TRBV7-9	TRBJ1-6	ASSGAGRGYNSPLH
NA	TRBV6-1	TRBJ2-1	ASNTALRNEQF
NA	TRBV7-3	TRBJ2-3	ASSLTPGPYTQY
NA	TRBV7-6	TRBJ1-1	ASSLSQRTEAF
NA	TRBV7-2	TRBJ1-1	ASSIDRRPEAF
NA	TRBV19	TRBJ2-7	ASSIRNEQY
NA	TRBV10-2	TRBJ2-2	ASSDGPRGEKAGELF
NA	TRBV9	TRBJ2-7	ASSVGTGPSTRWDEQY
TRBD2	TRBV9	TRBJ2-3	ASTPTGLAGGPGTDTQY
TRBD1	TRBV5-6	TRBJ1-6	ASRTGYNSPLH
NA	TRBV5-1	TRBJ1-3	ASSLAGGNTIY
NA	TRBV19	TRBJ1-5	ASSHQAGSNQPQH
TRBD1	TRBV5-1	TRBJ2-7	ASSLVDRASEQY
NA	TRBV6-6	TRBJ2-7	ASSYSKDRQSYEQY
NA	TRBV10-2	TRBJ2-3	ASSEAPRDLFFSTDTQY
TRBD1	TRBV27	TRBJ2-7	ASSFGTGSDEQY
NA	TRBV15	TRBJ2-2	ATSRVLSNTGELF
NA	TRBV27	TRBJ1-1	ASYKMNTEAF
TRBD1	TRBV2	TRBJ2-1	ASHDRKGQLNEQF
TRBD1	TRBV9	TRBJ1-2	ASSVTGDYGYT
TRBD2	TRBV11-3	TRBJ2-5	ASSLGLAGETQY
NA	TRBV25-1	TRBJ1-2	ASSATTGYYGYT
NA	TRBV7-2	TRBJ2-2	ASSRGGSNTGELF
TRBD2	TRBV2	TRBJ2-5	ASSDTSGETQY
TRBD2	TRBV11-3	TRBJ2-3	ASSLGGGGTDTQY
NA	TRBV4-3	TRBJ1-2	ASSQEARWGAVDYGYT
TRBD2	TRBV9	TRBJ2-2	ASSVAGGTGELF
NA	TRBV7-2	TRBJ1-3	ASSLNGAGTIY
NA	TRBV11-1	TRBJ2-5	ASTRGSGVHETQY
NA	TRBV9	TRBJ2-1	ASSVEGSRGEQF
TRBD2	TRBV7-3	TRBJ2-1	ASSLNLLAGERGEQF
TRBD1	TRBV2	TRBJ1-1	ASSEDRGEAF